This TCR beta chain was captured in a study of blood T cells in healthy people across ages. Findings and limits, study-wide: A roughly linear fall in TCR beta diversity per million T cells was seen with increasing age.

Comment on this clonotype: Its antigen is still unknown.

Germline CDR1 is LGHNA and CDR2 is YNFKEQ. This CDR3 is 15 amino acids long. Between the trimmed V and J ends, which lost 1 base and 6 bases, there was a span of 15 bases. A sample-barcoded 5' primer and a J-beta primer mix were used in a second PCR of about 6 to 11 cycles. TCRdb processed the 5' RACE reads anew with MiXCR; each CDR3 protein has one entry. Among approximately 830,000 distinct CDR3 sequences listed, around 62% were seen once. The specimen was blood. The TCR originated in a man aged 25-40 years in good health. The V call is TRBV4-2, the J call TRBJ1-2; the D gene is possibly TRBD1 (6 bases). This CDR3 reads CASSQAGGEQDGYTF. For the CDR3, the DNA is TGTGCCAGCAGCCAAGCGGGGGGCGAACAGGATGGCTACACCTTC.